Described below is a single TCR beta chain sequence and its context. The data belong to a study of blood T cell repertoires in COVID-19. Study-wide background: Samples taken during acute and convalescent COVID-19 were collected in the United States, Italy and Spain. From T cells, B-cell-depleted T cells, or PBMCs came the material, which was cDNA or gDNA.

Measured with immunoSEQ multiplex PCR; TCRdb has only the in-frame clones, and not every one. The sample holds approximately 360,000 clones, about 90% seen once. Germline assignment: CDR1 SEHNR and CDR2 FQNEAQ (reference sequence). Trimming cost V 4 bases and J 3 bases; bases outside gene matches: 6. CDR3 length: 15 residues. This TCR came from a man aged 18 to 30 with active or convalescent COVID-19. Sequencing was performed on peripheral blood. The chain has TRBV7-9 and TRBJ1-5; TRBD1 aligns across 7 bases. CDR3 amino acids: CASSSDRDPNQPQHF. DNA of the CDR3: TGTGCCAGCAGCTCAGACAGGGACCCCAATCAGCCCCAGCATTTT.